This T cell receptor (beta chain) emerged from a study of radiation and T cells in renal cell carcinoma. Study-wide background: Nephrectomy followed 15 Gy stereotactic body radiation by 4 weeks.

This clone was observed a handful of times. Its matching antigen is unknown. Sample time point: blood 2 weeks post-SBRT. The treatment was: 15 Gy SBRT to primary tumor, nephrectomy 4 weeks later. The tumor was a clear cell renal cell carcinoma. Assay: immunoSEQ multiplex PCR; the TCRdb copy retains only in-frame clones and omits some. The table shows about 150,000 clones, with about 87% occurring only once. General study results and limits: In blood, top tumor clones expanded by 2 weeks, shrinking by 4. Pretreatment tumor biopsies were lacking, so baseline clonotypes are unknown.

The sequencing used blood, collected from a patient whose treatment included radiotherapy and nephrectomy. The TCR sequence derives from a woman in her fifties or sixties with renal cell carcinoma.

CDR3 DNA: TGTGCCAGTAGTATCGCAGCATTATCATCAGATACGCAGTATTTT. Its translation is CASSIAALSSDTQYF. The chain uses TRBV19 and TRBJ2-3; no clear D gene. CDR1 LNHDA and CDR2 SQIVND come from the germline V gene (reference sequence). CDR3 length: 15 residues. The V end was cut by 3 bases, the J end by 4 bases, with 14 bases between.